These 4 T cell receptor beta chains were all obtained from the same sample, sequenced in a study of CD8 T cells in Susac syndrome. A quantity of 0.5 to 1 ug RNA underwent reverse transcription using random hexamers. TCRdb re-derived calls from the immunoSEQ multiplex PCR reads in MiXCR, one entry per CDR3 protein. The table lists 190,000 or so distinct CDR3 sequences, about 95% of them singletons. Sequencing was performed on CD4+ T cells from PBMCs. These TCRs come from a human donor with multiple sclerosis.

The rearrangement joins TRBV20-1 to TRBJ2-5, with TRBD2 as a possible D gene (7 bases). Trimming left V 3 bases short and J 4 bases short, with 12 bases between. Per the germline V gene, CDR1 is DFQATT and CDR2 is SNEGSKA (reference sequence). CDR3 size: 13 residues. The CDR3 is CSASGGPSETQYF. DNA of the CDR3: TGCAGTGCTAGCGGGGGGCCCTCAGAGACCCAGTACTTC.

J is TRBJ1-6 and V is TRBV7-2; perhaps TRBD1 as D (6 bases). With 5 bases removed from V and 7 bases from J, the gap between germline ends came to 15 bases. CDR1 is SGHTA and CDR2 is FQGNSA in the germline V gene. CDR3 length: 15 residues. CDR3 sequence reads: CASSPQGTSNSPLHF. In DNA form, the CDR3 reads TGTGCCAGCAGCCCTCAGGGGACTTCCAATTCACCCCTCCACTTT.

V is TRBV27 and J is TRBJ2-3; TRBD2 might be the D (5 bases). Trimming pared 8 bases from V and 2 bases from J, leaving 17 bases between. Germline V gene data show CDR1 as MNHEY and CDR2 as SMNVEV (reference sequence). This CDR3 is built from 15 residues. The CDR3 loop is CASRESGTPTDTQYF. CDR3 DNA: TGTGCCAGCCGAGAAAGCGGAACACCCACAGATACGCAGTATTTT.

The V gene is TRBV9, the J gene TRBJ2-1, with D tentatively TRBD2 (7 bases). CDR3 length equals 17 residues. Germline CDR1 reads SGDLS; CDR2 reads YYNGEE. The germline V and J ends were trimmed by 0 bases and 5 bases, with 18 bases remaining between them. In DNA, the CDR3 is TGTGCCAGCAGCGTAGGCCCTAGGGGGGGCGCAGACAATGAGCAGTTCTTC. This translates into CASSVGPRGGADNEQFF.